This T cell receptor (beta chain) appears in the sequencing data of a study of glioma-infiltrating T cells after dendritic cell vaccination. Study-wide context: Patients had newly diagnosed or recurrent glioblastoma and received dendritic cell vaccines. Study outcomes and limitations: The cohort had few patients with full blood and tumor sets.

The J segment lost 10 bases and the V segment lost 7 bases, leaving 9 bases of the junction unmatched. Looked up from germline, CDR1 is SQVTM and CDR2 is ANQGSEA. The CDR3 covers 14 residues. Input was approximately 1.8 ug genomic DNA, or all available if less. The table came from immunoSEQ multiplex PCR; TCRdb's copy has only in-frame clones and leaves some out. Counted here are 20,000 to 30,000 clones, under 90% occurring once; the ten biggest clones make up 2.5% to 3%. Time point of the sample: after dendritic cell vaccination, including at tumor progression/relapse. This clone was seen once. The antigen is not known.

This clonotype was sampled from a human donor with glioblastoma. Sequencing was performed on blood, taken after dendritic cell vaccination. This chain joins TRBV29-1 and TRBJ1-6, with 11 bases fitting TRBD1. CDR3 DNA sequence: TGCAGCGCCCGGACAGGGGGCGAAGGATCACCCCTCCACTTT. It translates to CSARTGGEGSPLHF.